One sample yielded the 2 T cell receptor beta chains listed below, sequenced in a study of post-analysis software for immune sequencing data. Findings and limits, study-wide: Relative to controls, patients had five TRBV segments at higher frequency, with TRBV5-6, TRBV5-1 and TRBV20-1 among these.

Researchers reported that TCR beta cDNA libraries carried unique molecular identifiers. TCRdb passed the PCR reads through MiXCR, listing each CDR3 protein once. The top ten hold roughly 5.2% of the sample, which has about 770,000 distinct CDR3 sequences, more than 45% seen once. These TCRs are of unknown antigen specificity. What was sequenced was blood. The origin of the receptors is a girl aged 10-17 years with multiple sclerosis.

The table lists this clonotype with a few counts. The CDR3 spells CATSPGGYGHQPQHF. CDR3 coding DNA: TGTGCCACCAGCCCAGGGGGGTACGGCCATCAGCCCCAGCATTTT. The chain joins TRBV15 to TRBJ1-5; 7 bases are shared with TRBD1. This CDR3 is 15 amino acids long. Trimming at V came to 5 bases and at J to 5 bases, leaving 9 bases not matched to a gene. From germline, CDR1 is LNHNV and CDR2 YYDKDF (reference sequence).

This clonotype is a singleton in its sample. The CDR3, as DNA: TGTGCCAGCAGCTTAGCTAGCGAGGGAGCAGATACGCAGTATTTT. Residues: CASSLASEGADTQYF. The chain has TRBV7-9 and TRBJ2-3, with TRBD2 as a possible D gene (5 bases). V shed 0 bases and J shed 4 bases, with 11 bases lying between them. Germline values: CDR1 SEHNR, CDR2 FQNEAQ (reference sequence). The CDR3 spans 15 residues.